Below, 28 T cell receptor beta chains from the same sample are listed, as sequenced in a study of blood T cell repertoires in COVID-19. Here immunoSEQ multiplex PCR was the method, and the copy in TCRdb shows in-frame clones only, minus some. The sample shows roughly 160,000 clones, roughly 86% of them seen only once. Sequencing was performed on peripheral blood. The receptor source for this set is a man between 45 and 60 years old with active or convalescent COVID-19.

The chain employs TRBV19 and TRBJ1-1; D is possibly TRBD1 (5 bases). The CDR3 is 13 residues long. Germline values: CDR1 LNHDA, CDR2 SQIVND (reference sequence). V was pared by 5 bases and J by 1 base, with 8 bases between. This chain's CDR3 is CASSVQGNTEAFF. CDR3 DNA sequence: TGTGCCAGTAGTGTGCAGGGGAACACTGAAGCTTTCTTT.

The chain is built from TRBV5-1 and TRBJ1-2; D gene unclear. The CDR3 has 14 amino acids. Germline assignment: CDR1 SGHRS and CDR2 YFSETQ. V lost 2 bases and J 4 bases, leaving 12 bases between the germline ends. For the CDR3, the DNA is TGCGCCAGCAGCTTCGAGCCGCTTACCTATGGCTACACCTTC. As protein: CASSFEPLTYGYTF.

V is TRBV6-5 and J is TRBJ2-7, with D possibly being TRBD2 (7 bases). CDR3 size: 16 residues. Trimming pared 2 bases from V and 2 bases from J, leaving 16 bases between. The germline CDR1 and CDR2 sequences are MNHEY and SVGAGI. CDR3 nucleotide sequence: TGTGCCAGCAGTTACCAACCAGGCGGGGGCGCCTACGAGCAGTACTTC. Protein: CASSYQPGGGAYEQYF.

The chain links TRBV5-8 to TRBJ1-4, with D hard to call. The ends were cut back, 7 bases at V and 8 bases at J, with 21 bases in the middle. The CDR3 loop spans 15 amino acids. Per germline, CDR1 SGHTS and CDR2 YDEGEE. DNA for the CDR3: TGTGCCAGCCGAGGGTGGGCCCGTATGGGAGAAAAACTGTTTTTT. It codes for CASRGWARMGEKLFF.

The chain uses TRBV29-1 and TRBJ2-7; tentatively, D is TRBD2 (6 bases). Germline CDR1 is SQVTM and CDR2 is ANQGSEA. V lost 6 bases and J lost 3, with 12 bases in between. This CDR3 has 12 residues. Written as DNA, the CDR3 is TGCAGCGTGGGATTGGGGGGCTACGAGCAGTACTTC. This codes for CSVGLGGYEQYF.

The chain recombines TRBV7-2 with TRBJ2-1; D not certain. CDR3 length equals 16 residues. With 0 bases removed from V and 4 bases from J, the gap between germline ends came to 13 bases. The germline gives CDR1 SGHTA, CDR2 FQGNSA. The CDR3: CASSLANSVSYNEQFF. Here the CDR3 DNA reads TGTGCCAGCAGCTTAGCGAATTCGGTATCGTACAATGAGCAGTTCTTC.

The chain is built from TRBV5-1 and TRBJ1-2; 9 bases match TRBD1. The CDR3 is 13 amino acids. J was trimmed by 8 bases and V by 4 bases; bases with no gene match: 6. Per the germline V gene, CDR1 is SGHRS and CDR2 is YFSETQ. CDR3 sequence: CASSVGQGGGYTF. CDR3 nucleotides: TGCGCCAGCAGCGTGGGACAGGGCGGGGGCTACACCTTC.

This clone was observed once. V gene TRBV5-5 combines with J gene TRBJ1-1, with unresolved D. CDR3 length: 13 residues. The germline gives CDR1 SGHKS, CDR2 YYEKEE (reference sequence). Trimming removed 1 base at V and 6 bases at J, with 10 bases between. The CDR3 spells CASSLFAGSEAFF. In DNA form, the CDR3 reads TGTGCCAGCAGCTTGTTTGCGGGGTCTGAAGCTTTCTTT.

V usage is TRBV11-3 and J usage is TRBJ2-7; D gene unclear. The CDR3 loop spans 11 amino acids. Germline assignment: CDR1 SGHNT and CDR2 YENEEA. V was cut by 2 bases and J by 6 bases, with 5 bases left in between. The CDR3 DNA reads as TGTGCCAGCAGCTTAAGCCTCGAGCAGTACTTC. It is translated as CASSLSLEQYF. Combining the CDR3 with reference TRBV11-3 and TRBJ2-7 gives the whole variable domain EAGVVQSPRYKIIEKKQPVAFWCNPISGHNTLYWYLQNLGQGPELLIRYENEEAVDDSQLPKDRFSAERLKGVDSTLKIQPAELGDSAVYLCASSLSLEQYFGPGTRLTVT.

This chain connects TRBV9 to TRBJ1-1, with D maybe TRBD1 (6 bases). Germline V CDR1 and CDR2: SGDLS, YYNGEE. The V end was cut by 7 bases, the J end by 3 bases, with 13 bases between. The CDR3 is made up of 13 amino acids. As DNA, the CDR3 is TGTGCCAGCGGGGCAGGGGTGGACACTGAAGCTTTCTTT. Translation: CASGAGVDTEAFF.

The rearrangement uses TRBV5-5 and TRBJ1-1; 9 positions match TRBD1. Germline values: CDR1 SGHKS, CDR2 YYEKEE (reference sequence). The CDR3 consists of 15 residues. The junction had 6 bases not matched to a gene; V was cut back by 6 bases and J by 0 bases. The CDR3 DNA sequence: TGTGCCAGCATACAGGGGGCCAGTCTGAACACTGAAGCTTTCTTT. This translates into CASIQGASLNTEAFF.

In its sample, this clone was seen once. CDR3 DNA sequence: TGTGCCAGCAGCGCACTACTCAGACTAGCGGGAGCGAATGAGCAGTTCTTC. Protein: CASSALLRLAGANEQFF. The genes are TRBV7-8 and TRBJ2-1, with 12 positions matching TRBD2. The CDR3 spans 17 residues. The germline CDR1 and CDR2 sequences are SGHVS and FQNEAQ. V was clipped by 5 bases and J by 7 bases; unmatched bases: 12.

The genes are TRBV4-2 and TRBJ1-1; 9 nucleotides match TRBD1. Germline V lookup: CDR1 LGHNA, CDR2 YNFKEQ. V gave up 1 base and J gave up 4 bases; unmatched junction bases: 10. The CDR3 spans 17 residues. CDR3 nucleotides: TGTGCCAGCAGCCAAGTGCTAGAACAGGGGGCGATCACTGAAGCTTTCTTT. This translates into CASSQVLEQGAITEAFF.

The rearrangement uses TRBV6-5 and TRBJ2-7; D unresolved. The CDR3 sequence is 13 residues long. V was trimmed by 6 bases and J by 1 base, leaving 10 bases between them. Germline V gene data show CDR1 as MNHEY and CDR2 as SVGAGI. The CDR3 loop is CASRQARSYEQYF. CDR3 DNA sequence: TGTGCCAGCAGACAAGCGCGTTCCTACGAGCAGTACTTC.

The chain carries TRBV19 and TRBJ2-1, with D possibly TRBD2 on 5 matching bases. CDR3 size: 15 residues. V lost 1 base and J lost 0, with 7 bases in between. The V gene's germline CDR1 is LNHDA and CDR2 SQIVND (reference sequence). CDR3 in amino acids: CASSIVGNSYNEQFF. As DNA, the CDR3 is TGTGCCAGTAGTATAGTCGGGAACTCCTACAATGAGCAGTTCTTC.

CDR3 sequence reads: CASSRDGGYYGYTF. CDR3 in DNA: TGTGCCAGCAGCCGAGATGGGGGCTACTATGGCTACACCTTC. The chain has TRBV7-8 and TRBJ1-2; TRBD1 is a possible D gene (6 bases). Germline lookup yields CDR1 SGHVS and CDR2 FQNEAQ. V lost 5 bases to trimming and J lost 3 bases, with 13 bases between them. This CDR3 has 14 amino acids.

This clone was seen once. The V call is TRBV30, the J call TRBJ2-2; D is ambiguous. Germline assignment: CDR1 GTSNPN and CDR2 SVGIG (reference sequence). Trimming took 0 bases from V and 7 from J, leaving 6 bases between them. The CDR3 has 12 amino acids. CDR3 bases: TGTGCCTGGAGTGTACGGTTCGGGGAGCTGTTTTTT. Translating gives CAWSVRFGELFF. The variable domain in full, completed from reference TRBV30 and TRBJ2-2, reads SQTIHQWPATLVQPVGSPLSLECTVEGTSNPNLYWYRQAAGRGLQLLFYSVGIGQISSEVPQNLSASRPQDRQFILSSKKLLLSDSGFYLCAWSVRFGELFFGEGSRLTVL.

The V call is TRBV5-8, the J call TRBJ2-5, with 8 bases aligning to TRBD1. The CDR3 length is 13 residues. The J segment lost 5 bases and the V segment lost 4 bases, leaving 4 bases of the junction unmatched. In germline, CDR1 is SGHTS, CDR2 YDEGEE. The CDR3 loop reads CASSPYRGETQYF. The CDR3 DNA reads as TGTGCCAGCAGCCCTTACAGGGGGGAGACCCAGTACTTC.

The chain has TRBV6-2 or TRBV6-3 and TRBJ1-1; the D is unclear. Germline CDR1 is MNHEY and CDR2 is SVGEGT. The V and J ends lost 2 bases and 11 bases respectively, with 9 bases between them. CDR3 length equals 11 residues. CDR3 bases: TGTGCCAGCAGTTACGCCCGGGATGCTTTCTTT. Amino acid sequence: CASSYARDAFF.

This chain joins TRBV5-5 and TRBJ1-5; 7 bases are a match to TRBD1. V was clipped by 4 bases and J by 0 bases; unmatched bases: 4. Germline values: CDR1 SGHKS, CDR2 YYEKEE (reference sequence). The length of the CDR3 is 15 residues. The CDR3, as DNA: TGTGCCAGCAGCCGGACAGGTTATAGCAATCAGCCCCAGCATTTT. Encoded protein: CASSRTGYSNQPQHF.

V gene TRBV9 combines with J gene TRBJ1-1; 10 bases line up with TRBD1. Germline CDR1 and CDR2: SGDLS and YYNGEE. The CDR3 loop spans 17 amino acids. Germline trimming cut 3 bases from V and 6 bases from J; bases unmatched to any gene: 14. For the CDR3, the DNA is TGTGCCAGCAGCGCCCCGGGACAGGGGCGCCCCGGTTCTGAAGCTTTCTTT. It yields the protein CASSAPGQGRPGSEAFF.

J is TRBJ1-3 and V is TRBV9, with D maybe TRBD1 (6 bases). Germline V gene sequence: CDR1 SGDLS, CDR2 YYNGEE. The V gene lost 0 bases and the J gene lost 5 bases, with 9 bases spanning the gap. The CDR3 covers 14 residues. Here the CDR3 DNA reads TGTGCCAGCAGCGTAGAGGGGGGGAGAAACACCATATATTTT. Amino acid sequence: CASSVEGGRNTIYF.

The gene calls are TRBV14 and TRBJ1-1, with D tentatively TRBD1 (6 bases). Germline values: CDR1 SGHDN, CDR2 FVKESK. The CDR3 is made up of 14 amino acids. Trimming cost V 0 bases and J 4 bases, with 9 bases left between them. The CDR3 spells CASSQEGAGTEAFF. CDR3 bases: TGTGCCAGCAGCCAAGAGGGGGCGGGCACTGAAGCTTTCTTT.

This clone was observed many times. The gene calls are TRBV2 and TRBJ2-1, with 14 bases aligning to TRBD2. CDR3 length: 17 residues. Germline V gene sequence: CDR1 SNHLY, CDR2 FYNNEI. Trimming removed 0 bases from V and 7 bases from J; junction bases left unmatched: 5. The CDR3 reads CASSEAPRTSGRNEQFF. In DNA form, the CDR3 reads TGTGCCAGCAGTGAAGCGCCGAGGACTAGCGGGAGGAATGAGCAGTTCTTC.

The chain employs TRBV5-4 and TRBJ1-1, with D possibly being TRBD1 (5 bases). V dropped 2 bases and J dropped 1 base, with 15 bases sitting between them. CDR1 is SGHNT, CDR2 YYREEE, per germline (reference sequence). This CDR3 has 16 amino acids. The CDR3 loop is CASSFGGGLGNTEAFF. DNA for the CDR3: TGTGCCAGCAGCTTTGGCGGGGGTTTGGGGAACACTGAAGCTTTCTTT.

The chain recombines TRBV5-1 with TRBJ2-3; TRBD2 aligns across 12 bases. Unmatched junction bases numbered 2, after V lost 5 bases and J lost 1 base. The CDR3 spans 15 residues. Looked up from germline, CDR1 is SGHRS and CDR2 is YFSETQ. The CDR3: CASRGLAGRTDTQYF. The CDR3 nucleotides read TGCGCCAGCAGAGGACTAGCGGGGCGCACAGATACGCAGTATTTT.

V gene TRBV27 combines with J gene TRBJ2-7; no clear D. CDR1 is MNHEY, CDR2 SMNVEV, per germline (reference sequence). V shed 0 bases and J shed 2 bases, with 5 bases lying between them. This CDR3 has 13 residues. CDR3: CASSLSRTYEQYF. In DNA, the CDR3 is TGTGCCAGCAGTTTATCCAGGACCTACGAGCAGTACTTC.

This clone was detected once. The J gene is TRBJ1-6, the V gene TRBV12-3 or TRBV12-4; D is uncertain. This CDR3 spans 12 amino acids. Between the trimmed V and J ends, which lost 7 bases and 7 bases, there was a span of 8 bases. DNA for the CDR3: TGTGCCAGCACTACGCTAAATTCACCCCTCCACTTT. As protein: CASTTLNSPLHF.